This T cell receptor (beta chain) was documented in a study of OX40 agonist ivuxolimab in advanced cancers. Turning to the study itself: Partial responses were achieved by three patients, of whom one had hepatocellular carcinoma and two had cutaneous melanoma.

In the case of this clone: Its antigen remains unidentified.

Only in-frame clones appear in the TCRdb table, and some are missing; sequencing was by immunoSEQ multiplex PCR. Among 45,000 to 50,000 clones listed, around 90% were seen once. Per germline, CDR1 LNHDA and CDR2 SQIVND (reference sequence). The CDR3 covers 18 residues. V was clipped by 9 bases and J by 8 bases; unmatched bases: 24. Overall study results and limits: Compared with CD4+, CD8+ T cells on average had more expanded clones.

The clonotype was recovered from an adult with an advanced solid tumor such as melanoma, head and neck, liver or kidney cancer. The J gene is TRBJ2-1, the V gene TRBV19; TRBD2 aligns across 8 bases. Sequencing was performed on CD4+ or CD8+ T cells sorted from blood, taken in a trial of the OX40 agonist ivuxolimab. The DNA for the CDR3 is TGTGCCAGCGGACTCGAACTAGCAACAGCGGGAGAGATCGATGAGCAGTTCTTC. Translated, it gives CASGLELATAGEIDEQFF.